This T cell receptor beta chain was sequenced for a study of blood T cell repertoires in COVID-19. The CDR3 extends over 18 amino acids. Germline V lookup: CDR1 MNHEY, CDR2 SVGEGT. V lost 6 bases and J lost 1; bases outside the gene matches: 12. This table comes from immunoSEQ multiplex PCR, and its TCRdb copy is limited to in-frame clones, with some not included. The sample has about 280,000 clones; 87% are singletons. This TCR came from a middle-aged woman who had recovered from COVID-19. V gene TRBV6-2 or TRBV6-3 combines with J gene TRBJ2-1; the match to TRBD1 covers 10 bases. Specimen: PBMCs or T cells enriched from blood (not recorded which). CDR3 protein: CASSDRGRSPRSYNEQFF. CDR3 bases: TGTGCCAGCAGCGACAGGGGGCGATCGCCCAGGTCCTACAATGAGCAGTTCTTC.